The entry below describes one TCR beta chain. Antigen: not known. Per the germline V gene, CDR1 is MNHNS and CDR2 is SASEGT. Deletions cut 8 bases from V and 0 bases from J, with 16 bases between. This CDR3 contains 15 residues. This record comes from a study of shared clonotypes between healthy human individuals. The study's findings and limits: Naive subsets tended to show greater estimated richness than memory subsets. Non-shared clonotypes displayed generation probabilities falling below those of clonotypes present in all four donors. Among four donors, around 5% of naive CD4 clonotypes were found in common.

Method: immunoSEQ multiplex PCR; TCRdb's copy keeps in-frame clones and lacks some. This table holds 2 million to 2.5 million clones, about 90% found once. The origin of this receptor is a young man in good health. Some clones in this sample may be carry-over from other donors' samples. The specimen sequenced was naive CD4+ T cells from PBMCs. Noted subset: CD45RA+ positively selected. The rearrangement joins TRBV6-1 to TRBJ2-5; D is ambiguous. CDR3 coding DNA: TGTGCCAGCGAGACTTTGGGATGGTACCAAGAGACCCAGTACTTC. Protein sequence: CASETLGWYQETQYF.